In its sample, the clone carrying this T cell receptor beta chain was seen a few times. Its antigen is undetermined. Every participating donor gave one draw, a heparinised blood sample averaging roughly 100 mL. This CDR3 has 13 amino acids. Trimming took off 4 bases at V and 4 bases at J, with 13 bases between the two ends. Looked up from germline, CDR1 is GTSNPN and CDR2 is SVGIG (reference sequence). Since all of the isolated RNA was reverse transcribed, expressed TCRB transcripts were what got sequenced. Clones were sequenced by immunoSEQ multiplex PCR, and TCRdb holds only the in-frame ones, with some missing. The sample carries 200,000 to 250,000 clones, around 14% recorded once. The record originates from a study of beta chain features in type 1 diabetes. Study outcomes and limitations: Among patients with Type 1 diabetes, TCRB CDR3s were moderately but significantly shorter in every one of the four CD4+ subsets.

The chain has TRBV30 and TRBJ2-5, with D tentatively TRBD1 (5 bases). This clonotype originated in a young man with type 1 diabetes. Source material: naive CD4+ T cells from blood. The CDR3 coding sequence is TGTGCCTGGAACCTCAGGGTAGGAGAGACCCAGTACTTC. This encodes CAWNLRVGETQYF.